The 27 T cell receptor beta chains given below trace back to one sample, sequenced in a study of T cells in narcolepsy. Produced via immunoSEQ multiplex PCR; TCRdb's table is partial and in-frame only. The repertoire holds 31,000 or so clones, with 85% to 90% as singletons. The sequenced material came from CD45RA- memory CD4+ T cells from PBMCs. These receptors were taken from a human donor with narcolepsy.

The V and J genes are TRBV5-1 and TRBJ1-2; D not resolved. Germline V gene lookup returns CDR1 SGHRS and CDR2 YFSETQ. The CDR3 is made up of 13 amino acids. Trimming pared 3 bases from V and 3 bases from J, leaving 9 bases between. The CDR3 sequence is CASSSGVYYGYTF. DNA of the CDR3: TGCGCCAGCAGCTCTGGGGTTTACTATGGCTACACCTTC.

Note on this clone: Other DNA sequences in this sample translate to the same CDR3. In DNA form, the CDR3 reads TGTGCCAGCAGTGACGCGGGGGGCGGGGGCAGCAATCAGCCCCAGCATTTT. Protein sequence: CASSDAGGGGSNQPQHF. J is TRBJ1-5 and V is TRBV2; possible D gene TRBD1, 6 bases. Germline loops: CDR1 SNHLY, CDR2 FYNNEI. The ends were cut back, 3 bases at V and 1 base at J, with 16 bases in the middle. The CDR3 spans 17 residues.

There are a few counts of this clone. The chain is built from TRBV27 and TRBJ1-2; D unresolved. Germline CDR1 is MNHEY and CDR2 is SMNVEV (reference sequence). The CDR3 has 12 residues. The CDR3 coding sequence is TGTGCTTCCCCGGGAGATAACTATGGCTACACCTTC. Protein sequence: CASPGDNYGYTF.

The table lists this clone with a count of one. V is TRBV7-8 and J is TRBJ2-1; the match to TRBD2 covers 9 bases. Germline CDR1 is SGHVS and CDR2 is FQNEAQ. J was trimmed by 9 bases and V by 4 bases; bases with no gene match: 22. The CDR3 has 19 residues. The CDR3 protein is CASSSEIRLGSGRRGEQFF. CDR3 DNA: TGTGCCAGCAGCTCTGAGATAAGATTGGGTAGCGGGAGAAGGGGTGAGCAGTTCTTC.

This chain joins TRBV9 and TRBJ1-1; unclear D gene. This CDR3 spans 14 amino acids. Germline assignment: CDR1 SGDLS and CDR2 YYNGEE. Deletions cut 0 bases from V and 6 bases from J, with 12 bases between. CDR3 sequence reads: CASSVGEGWAEAFF. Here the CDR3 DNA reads TGTGCCAGCAGCGTAGGTGAGGGTTGGGCTGAAGCTTTCTTT.

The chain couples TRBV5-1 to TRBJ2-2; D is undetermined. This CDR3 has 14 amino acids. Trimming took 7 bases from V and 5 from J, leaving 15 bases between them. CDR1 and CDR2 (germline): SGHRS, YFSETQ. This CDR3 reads CASSEKQSTGELFF. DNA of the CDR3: TGCGCCAGCTCCGAGAAACAGTCTACCGGGGAGCTGTTTTTT.

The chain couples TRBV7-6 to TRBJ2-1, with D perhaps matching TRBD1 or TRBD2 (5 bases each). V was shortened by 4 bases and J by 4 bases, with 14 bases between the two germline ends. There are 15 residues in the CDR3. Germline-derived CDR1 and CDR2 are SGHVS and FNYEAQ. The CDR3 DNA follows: TGTGCCAGCAGCTACGATCGAGGGGTTTACAATGAGCAGTTCTTC. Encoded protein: CASSYDRGVYNEQFF.

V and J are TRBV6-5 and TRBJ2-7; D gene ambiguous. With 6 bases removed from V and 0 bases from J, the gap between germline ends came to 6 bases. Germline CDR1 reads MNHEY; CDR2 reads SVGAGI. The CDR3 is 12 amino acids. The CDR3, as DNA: TGTGCCAGCAGACCCACCTCCTACGAGCAGTACTTC. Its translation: CASRPTSYEQYF.

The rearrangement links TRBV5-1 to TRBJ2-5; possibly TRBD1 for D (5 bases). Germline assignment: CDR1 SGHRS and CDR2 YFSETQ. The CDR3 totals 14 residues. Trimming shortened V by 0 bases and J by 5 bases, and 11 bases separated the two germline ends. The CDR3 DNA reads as TGCGCCAGCAGCTTGGTCCCAGGGTCGGAGACCCAGTACTTC. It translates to CASSLVPGSETQYF.

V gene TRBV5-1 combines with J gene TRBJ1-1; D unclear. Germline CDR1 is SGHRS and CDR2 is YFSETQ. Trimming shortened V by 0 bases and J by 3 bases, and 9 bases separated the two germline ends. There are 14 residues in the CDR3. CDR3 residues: CASSLVGQYTEAFF. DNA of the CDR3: TGCGCCAGCAGCTTGGTTGGGCAGTACACTGAAGCTTTCTTT.

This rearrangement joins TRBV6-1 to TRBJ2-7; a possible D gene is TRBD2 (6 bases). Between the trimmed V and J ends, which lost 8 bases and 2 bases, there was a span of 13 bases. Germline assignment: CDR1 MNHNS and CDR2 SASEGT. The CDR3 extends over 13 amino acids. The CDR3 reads CASRLATTYEQYF. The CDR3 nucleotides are TGTGCCAGCCGCCTAGCGACTACCTACGAGCAGTACTTC.

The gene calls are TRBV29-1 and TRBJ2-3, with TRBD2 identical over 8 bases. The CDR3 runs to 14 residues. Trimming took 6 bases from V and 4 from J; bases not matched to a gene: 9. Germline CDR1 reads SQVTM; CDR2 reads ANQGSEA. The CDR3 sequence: CSVSGTSGSDTQYF. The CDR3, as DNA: TGCAGCGTGAGCGGGACTAGTGGGTCAGATACGCAGTATTTT.

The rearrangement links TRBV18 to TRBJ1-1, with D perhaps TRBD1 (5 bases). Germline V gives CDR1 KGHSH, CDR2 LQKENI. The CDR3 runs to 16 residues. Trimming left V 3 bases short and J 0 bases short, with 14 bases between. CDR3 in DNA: TGTGCCAGCTCACCTTGGACGGGGGGGATGAACACTGAAGCTTTCTTT. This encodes CASSPWTGGMNTEAFF.

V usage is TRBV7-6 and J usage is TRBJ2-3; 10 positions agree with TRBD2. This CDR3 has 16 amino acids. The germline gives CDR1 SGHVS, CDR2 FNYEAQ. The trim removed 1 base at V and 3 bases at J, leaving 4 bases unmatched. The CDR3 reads CASSLVPSGGTDTQYF. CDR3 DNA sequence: TGTGCCAGCAGCTTAGTACCTAGCGGGGGTACAGATACGCAGTATTTT.

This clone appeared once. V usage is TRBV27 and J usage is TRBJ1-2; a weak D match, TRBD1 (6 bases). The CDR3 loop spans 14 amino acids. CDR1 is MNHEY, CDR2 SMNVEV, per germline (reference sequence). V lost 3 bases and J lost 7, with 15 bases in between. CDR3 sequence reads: CASSLGQGRFGYTF. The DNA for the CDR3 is TGTGCCAGCAGTTTGGGGCAGGGGCGTTTTGGCTACACCTTC.

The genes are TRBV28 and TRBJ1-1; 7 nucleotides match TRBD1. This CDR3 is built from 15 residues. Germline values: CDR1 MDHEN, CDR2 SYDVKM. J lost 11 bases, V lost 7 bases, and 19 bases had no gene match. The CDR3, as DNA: TGTGCCAGCAATAAGCGGACAGGAACCCGGAGGGGGGCTTTCTTT. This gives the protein CASNKRTGTRRGAFF.

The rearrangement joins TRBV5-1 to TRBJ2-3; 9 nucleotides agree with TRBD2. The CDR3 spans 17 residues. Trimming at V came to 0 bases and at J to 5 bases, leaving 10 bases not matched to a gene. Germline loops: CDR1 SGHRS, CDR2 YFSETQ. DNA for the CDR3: TGCGCCAGCAGCTTGGGTCCCGCGGGGGGGCGGGGAGATACGCAGTATTTT. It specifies CASSLGPAGGRGDTQYF. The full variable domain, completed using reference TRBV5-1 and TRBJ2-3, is KAGVTQTPRYLIKTRGQQVTLSCSPISGHRSVSWYQQTPGQGLQFLFEYFSETQRNKGNFPGRFSGRQFSNSRSEMNVSTLELGDSALYLCASSLGPAGGRGDTQYFGPGTRLTVL.

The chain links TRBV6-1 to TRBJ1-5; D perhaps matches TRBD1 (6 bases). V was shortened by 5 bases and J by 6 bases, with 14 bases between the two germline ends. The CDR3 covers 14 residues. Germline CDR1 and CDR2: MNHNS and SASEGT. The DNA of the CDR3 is TGTGCCAGCAGTCACGCAGGGGAGGGTCAGCCCCAGCATTTT. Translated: CASSHAGEGQPQHF.

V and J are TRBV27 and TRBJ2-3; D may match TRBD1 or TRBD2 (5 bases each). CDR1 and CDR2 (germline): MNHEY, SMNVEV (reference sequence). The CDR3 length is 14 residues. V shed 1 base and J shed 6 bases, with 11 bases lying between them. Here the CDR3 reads CASSLWDPSDTQYF. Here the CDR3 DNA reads TGTGCCAGCAGTTTATGGGACCCTAGTGATACGCAGTATTTT.

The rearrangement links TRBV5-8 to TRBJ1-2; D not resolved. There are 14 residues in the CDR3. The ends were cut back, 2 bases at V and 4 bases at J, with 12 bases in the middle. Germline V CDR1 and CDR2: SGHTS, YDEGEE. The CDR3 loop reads CASSFGQEGYGYTF. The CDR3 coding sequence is TGTGCCAGCAGCTTTGGGCAGGAGGGCTATGGCTACACCTTC.

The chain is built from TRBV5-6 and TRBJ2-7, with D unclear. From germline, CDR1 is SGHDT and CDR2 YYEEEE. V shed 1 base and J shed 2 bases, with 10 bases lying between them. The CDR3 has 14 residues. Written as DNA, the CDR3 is TGTGCCAGCAGCTTGTCGCGTAGCCCCTACGAGCAGTACTTC. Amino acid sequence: CASSLSRSPYEQYF. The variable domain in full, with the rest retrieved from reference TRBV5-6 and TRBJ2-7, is DAGVTQSPTHLIKTRGQQVTLRCSPKSGHDTVSWYQQALGQGPQFIFQYYEEEERQRGNFPDRFSGHQFPNYSSELNVNALLLGDSALYLCASSLSRSPYEQYFGPGTRLTVT.

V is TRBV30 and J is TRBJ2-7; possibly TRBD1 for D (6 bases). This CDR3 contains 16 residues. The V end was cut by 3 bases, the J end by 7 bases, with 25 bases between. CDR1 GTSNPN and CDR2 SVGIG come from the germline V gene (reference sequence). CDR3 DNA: TGTGCCTGGAGAACGCCTACGGGACATCTAAGCAGGGAGCAGTACTTC. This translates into CAWRTPTGHLSREQYF.

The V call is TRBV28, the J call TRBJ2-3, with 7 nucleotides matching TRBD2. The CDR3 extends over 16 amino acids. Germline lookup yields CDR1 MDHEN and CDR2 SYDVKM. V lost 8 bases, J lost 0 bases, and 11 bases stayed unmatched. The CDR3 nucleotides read TGTGCCAGCGGGGAGTCCGGGACTACTAGCACAGATACGCAGTATTTT. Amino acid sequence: CASGESGTTSTDTQYF.

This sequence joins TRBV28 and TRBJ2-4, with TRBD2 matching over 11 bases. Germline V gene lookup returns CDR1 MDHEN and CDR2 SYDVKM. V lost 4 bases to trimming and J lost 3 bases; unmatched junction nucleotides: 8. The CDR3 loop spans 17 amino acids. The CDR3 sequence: CASSYPTSGGFKNIQYF. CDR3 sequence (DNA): TGTGCCAGCAGTTACCCCACTAGCGGGGGTTTCAAAAACATTCAGTACTTC. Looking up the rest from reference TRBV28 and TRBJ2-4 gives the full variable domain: DVKVTQSSRYLVKRTGEKVFLECVQDMDHENMFWYRQDPGLGLRLIYFSYDVKMKEKGDIPEGYSVSREKKERFSLILESASTNQTSMYLCASSYPTSGGFKNIQYFGAGTRLSVL.

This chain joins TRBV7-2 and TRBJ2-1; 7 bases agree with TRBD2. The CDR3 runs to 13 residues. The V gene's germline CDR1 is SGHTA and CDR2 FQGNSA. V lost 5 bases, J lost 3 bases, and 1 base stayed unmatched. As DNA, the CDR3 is TGTGCCAGCAGCCCGGGGGGCTACAATGAGCAGTTCTTC. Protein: CASSPGGYNEQFF.

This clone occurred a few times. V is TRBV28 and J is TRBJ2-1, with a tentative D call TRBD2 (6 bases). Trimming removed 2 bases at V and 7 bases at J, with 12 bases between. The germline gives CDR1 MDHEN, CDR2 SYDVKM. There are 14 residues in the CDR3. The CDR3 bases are TGTGCCAGCAGTTTAGCGGGACCGGGGAATGAGCAGTTCTTC. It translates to CASSLAGPGNEQFF.

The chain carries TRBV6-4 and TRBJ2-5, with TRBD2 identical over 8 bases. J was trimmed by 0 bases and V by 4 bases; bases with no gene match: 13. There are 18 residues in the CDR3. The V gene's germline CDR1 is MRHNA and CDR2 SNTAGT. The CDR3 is CASSARGGRSLYQETQYF. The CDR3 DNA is TGTGCCAGCAGTGCCCGGGGGGGCCGTTCTTTGTACCAAGAGACCCAGTACTTC.